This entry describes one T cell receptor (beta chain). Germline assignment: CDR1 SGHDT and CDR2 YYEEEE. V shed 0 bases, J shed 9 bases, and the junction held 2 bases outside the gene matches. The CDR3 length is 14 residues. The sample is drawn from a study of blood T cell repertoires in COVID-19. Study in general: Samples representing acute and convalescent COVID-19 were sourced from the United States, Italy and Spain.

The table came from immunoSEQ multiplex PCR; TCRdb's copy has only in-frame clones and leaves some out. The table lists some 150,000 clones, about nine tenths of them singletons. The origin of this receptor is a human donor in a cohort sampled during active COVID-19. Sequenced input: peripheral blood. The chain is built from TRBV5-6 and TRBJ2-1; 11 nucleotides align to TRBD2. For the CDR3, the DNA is TGTGCCAGCAGCTTGGAACTAGCGGGGGTTGAGCAGTTCTTC. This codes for CASSLELAGVEQFF.